Shown below are 23 T cell receptor beta chains from a single sample sequenced in a study of blood T cell repertoires in COVID-19. Clones were sequenced by immunoSEQ multiplex PCR, and TCRdb holds only the in-frame ones, with some missing. Of 400,000 to 550,000 clones detected, 70% to 90% appear once; the ten largest clones hold nearly 2%. Sequenced input: PBMCs or T cells enriched from blood (not recorded which). The receptors derive from a woman aged 18-29 years with acute COVID-19.

This CDR3 reads CASSEGNEQYF. CDR3 nucleotides: TGTGCCAGCAGCGAGGGAAACGAGCAGTACTTC. The chain has TRBV7-8 and TRBJ2-7, with D perhaps TRBD2 (5 bases). Germline V gene lookup returns CDR1 SGHVS and CDR2 FQNEAQ. Trimming removed 5 bases from V and 5 bases from J, with 7 bases in between. The CDR3 loop spans 11 amino acids.

The chain links TRBV30 to TRBJ2-2, with D perhaps TRBD2 (6 bases). The CDR3 sequence is 21 residues long. The germline gives CDR1 GTSNPN, CDR2 SVGIG (reference sequence). Trimming took off 0 bases at V and 5 bases at J, with 31 bases between the two ends. Here the CDR3 reads CAWSVYPRGYGGSAWTGELFF. The CDR3 DNA reads as TGTGCCTGGAGTGTATATCCCCGGGGATACGGGGGATCCGCGTGGACCGGGGAGCTGTTTTTT.

This chain connects TRBV5-1 to TRBJ2-7; tentatively, D is TRBD1 (6 bases). The CDR3 extends over 13 amino acids. V gave up 5 bases and J gave up 1 base, with 10 bases separating them. Germline V CDR1 and CDR2: SGHRS, YFSETQ. The CDR3 sequence: CASSSDRSYEQYF. The DNA for the CDR3 is TGCGCCAGCAGTTCTGACAGGTCCTACGAGCAGTACTTC. Combining the CDR3 with reference TRBV5-1 and TRBJ2-7 gives the whole variable domain KAGVTQTPRYLIKTRGQQVTLSCSPISGHRSVSWYQQTPGQGLQFLFEYFSETQRNKGNFPGRFSGRQFSNSRSEMNVSTLELGDSALYLCASSSDRSYEQYFGPGTRLTVT.

The chain carries TRBV19 and TRBJ1-5; possibly TRBD1 for D (6 bases). This CDR3 has 15 amino acids. V dropped 3 bases and J dropped 1 base, with 10 bases sitting between them. Per the germline V gene, CDR1 is LNHDA and CDR2 is SQIVND (reference sequence). CDR3 DNA sequence: TGTGCCAGTAGTATGTTGGACAGAAGCAATCAGCCCCAGCATTTT. Translation: CASSMLDRSNQPQHF.

This clone was picked up one time. V and J are TRBV7-9 and TRBJ1-2; D call uncertain. CDR3 size: 12 residues. Germline V gene sequence: CDR1 SEHNR, CDR2 FQNEAQ (reference sequence). Trimming pared 1 base from V and 6 bases from J, leaving 6 bases between. The DNA of the CDR3 is TGTGCCAGCAGCTTAGTCCGGGATGGCTACACCTTC. Its translation: CASSLVRDGYTF.

The chain combines TRBV10-3 with TRBJ2-5, with a tentative D call TRBD2 (5 bases). Germline-derived CDR1 and CDR2 are ENHRY and SYGVKD. The CDR3 runs to 13 residues. The V and J ends lost 8 bases and 1 base respectively, with 11 bases between them. CDR3 residues: CAIRGPIQETQYF. The CDR3 DNA reads TGTGCCATCCGCGGGCCCATCCAAGAGACCCAGTACTTC.

CDR3 protein: CASSESTRGNEQFF. The CDR3 DNA reads as TGCGCCAGCAGTGAGTCCACTAGAGGCAATGAGCAGTTCTTC. V and J are TRBV10-2 and TRBJ2-1; possible D gene TRBD2, 5 bases. The CDR3 has 14 residues. Germline assignment: CDR1 WSHSY and CDR2 SAAADI. Between the trimmed V and J ends, which lost 0 bases and 6 bases, there was a span of 9 bases.

This clone was recorded only once. CDR3 amino acids: CASSLGLSYEQYF. The CDR3, as DNA: TGTGCCAGCAGCCTGGGACTGAGCTACGAGCAGTACTTC. J is TRBJ2-7 and V is TRBV13; perhaps TRBD2 as D (6 bases). Germline V gene data show CDR1 as PRHDT and CDR2 as FYEKMQ (reference sequence). This CDR3 region has 13 residues. Between the trimmed V and J ends, which lost 5 bases and 3 bases, there was a span of 11 bases.

This clone appeared once. This chain uses TRBV10-1 with TRBJ1-5; 10 bases fit TRBD1. The CDR3 extends over 16 amino acids. V was pared by 10 bases and J by 4 bases, with 13 bases of the junction left unmatched. The germline gives CDR1 WNHNN, CDR2 SYGVQD (reference sequence). The CDR3 DNA is TGCGCCACCCTAACGGGGACAGGGGACCGAAATCAGCCCCAGCATTTT. It specifies CATLTGTGDRNQPQHF.

The genes are TRBV5-1 and TRBJ2-7; 10 nucleotides match TRBD1. The CDR3 runs to 15 residues. J lost 2 bases, V lost 3 bases, and 5 bases had no gene match. Looked up from germline, CDR1 is SGHRS and CDR2 is YFSETQ. The CDR3 loop is CASSSPGQGAYEQYF. CDR3 nucleotides: TGCGCCAGCAGCTCGCCCGGACAGGGGGCCTACGAGCAGTACTTC.

V usage is TRBV5-4 and J usage is TRBJ1-1; TRBD1 matches 9 bases. The CDR3 length is 14 residues. The germline gives CDR1 SGHNT, CDR2 YYREEE (reference sequence). V shed 4 bases and J 5 bases; nucleotides not matched to a gene: 6. Written as DNA, the CDR3 is TGTGCCAGCAGCCCGGACAGGGGTGAGACTGAAGCTTTCTTT. Protein sequence: CASSPDRGETEAFF.

This sequence joins TRBV29-1 and TRBJ2-7, with D possibly being TRBD1 (6 bases). The CDR3 sequence is 12 residues long. The V gene lost 6 bases and the J gene lost 5 bases, with 14 bases spanning the gap. Germline V CDR1 and CDR2: SQVTM, ANQGSEA. The CDR3 DNA follows: TGCAGCGTCGCTATACAGGGCAACGAGCAGTACTTC. Protein product: CSVAIQGNEQYF.

This clone was seen once. This chain links TRBV27 with TRBJ1-2; D perhaps matches TRBD1 (6 bases). V lost 2 bases to trimming and J lost 6 bases, with 16 bases between them. The CDR3 spans 15 residues. Germline CDR1 and CDR2: MNHEY and SMNVEV (reference sequence). CDR3 in amino acids: CASSLTGPDWDGYTF. The DNA for the CDR3 is TGTGCCAGCAGTTTAACAGGGCCCGATTGGGATGGCTACACCTTC.

This sequence joins TRBV28 and TRBJ1-2, with TRBD1 as a possible D gene (6 bases). Trimming stripped 6 bases from V and 7 bases from J, with 15 bases between. Per the germline V gene, CDR1 is MDHEN and CDR2 is SYDVKM. The CDR3 covers 13 residues. The CDR3 DNA sequence: TGTGCCAGCAGGCAACAGGGTATCAGTGGCTACACCTTC. Translated, it gives CASRQQGISGYTF.

The chain couples TRBV29-1 to TRBJ2-7; tentative D call: TRBD1 (6 bases). Germline CDR1 SQVTM, CDR2 ANQGSEA. The CDR3 is made up of 11 amino acids. The V and J ends lost 6 bases and 3 bases respectively, with 9 bases between them. The CDR3 reads CSVRDIYEQYF. The DNA of the CDR3 is TGCAGCGTCCGGGACATCTACGAGCAGTACTTC.

This clone came up a few times. The chain recombines TRBV18 with TRBJ2-7; no reliable D call. Germline loops: CDR1 KGHSH, CDR2 LQKENI. The CDR3 covers 12 residues. The germline V and J ends were trimmed by 2 bases and 3 bases, with 5 bases remaining between them. The CDR3 DNA reads as TGTGCCAGCTCACCAGGTAGCTACGAGCAGTACTTC. Translating gives CASSPGSYEQYF.

The chain combines TRBV7-9 with TRBJ1-1; D unclear. The germline CDR1 and CDR2 sequences are SEHNR and FQNEAQ (reference sequence). Trimming left V 2 bases short and J 4 bases short, with 14 bases between. This CDR3 is 15 amino acids long. CDR3 in DNA: TGTGCCAGCAGCTTATTGGGCTCCCAATCCACTGAAGCTTTCTTT. Protein product: CASSLLGSQSTEAFF.

The gene calls are TRBV3-1 (or the pseudogene TRBV3-2) and TRBJ2-7; D not resolved. The V end was cut by 0 bases, the J end by 7 bases, with 7 bases between. Germline loops: CDR1 LGHDT, CDR2 YNNKEL (reference sequence). CDR3 length: 12 amino acids. This CDR3 is CASSQERMEQYF. In DNA form, the CDR3 reads TGTGCCAGCAGCCAAGAGAGGATGGAGCAGTACTTC.

The rearrangement links TRBV7-9 to TRBJ2-5, with TRBD2 as a possible D gene (7 bases). CDR3 size: 14 residues. V gave up 5 bases and J gave up 3 bases, with 13 bases separating them. The germline V gene encodes CDR1 SEHNR and CDR2 FQNEAQ (reference sequence). CDR3 nucleotide sequence: TGTGCCAGCAGCCGGCGGGGGCGCAAAGAGACCCAGTACTTC. As protein: CASSRRGRKETQYF.

This clone was seen once. The rearrangement joins TRBV6-4 to TRBJ1-1; a possible D gene is TRBD1 (5 bases). The CDR3 runs to 13 residues. Germline CDR1 and CDR2: MRHNA and SNTAGT. Trimming pared 4 bases from V and 2 bases from J, leaving 8 bases between. CDR3 nucleotides: TGTGCCAGCAGTGCCAGGGATAACACTGAAGCTTTCTTT. Residues: CASSARDNTEAFF.

V is TRBV19 and J is TRBJ1-5; D possibly corresponds to TRBD1 (5 bases). The CDR3 has 15 residues. Between the trimmed V and J ends, which lost 7 bases and 1 base, there was a span of 14 bases. Germline V gives CDR1 LNHDA, CDR2 SQIVND (reference sequence). CDR3 amino acids: CASTRTGGSNQPQHF. The CDR3 DNA follows: TGTGCCAGTACCCGGACGGGGGGGAGCAATCAGCCCCAGCATTTT. Full variable domain (remainder filled in from reference TRBV19 and TRBJ1-5): DGGITQSPKYLFRKEGQNVTLSCEQNLNHDAMYWYRQDPGQGLRLIYYSQIVNDFQKGDIAEGYSVSREKKESFPLTVTSAQKNPTAFYLCASTRTGGSNQPQHFGDGTRLSIL.

The chain links TRBV3-1 (or the pseudogene TRBV3-2) to TRBJ2-1, with D possibly TRBD2 on 6 matching bases. V lost 1 base to trimming and J lost 5 bases, with 18 bases between them. Germline assignment: CDR1 LGHDT and CDR2 YNNKEL (reference sequence). This CDR3 comprises 17 residues. CDR3 sequence (DNA): TGTGCCAGCAGCCAAGCGTGGGCGGGGATGCTAGACAATGAGCAGTTCTTC. It specifies CASSQAWAGMLDNEQFF.

DNA for the CDR3: TGTGCCAGCAGTTTGGGCAGGGGGGAGAATTCACCCCTCCACTTT. Translating it yields CASSLGRGENSPLHF. The rearrangement links TRBV27 to TRBJ1-6, with 7 bases matching TRBD1. The ends lost 3 bases at V and 7 bases at J; junction bases unmatched: 6. This CDR3 has 15 amino acids. From germline, CDR1 is MNHEY and CDR2 SMNVEV (reference sequence).